The 15 T cell receptor beta chains given below trace back to one sample, sequenced in a study of T-cell reconstitution after alpha-beta-depleted transplantation in children. Construction of the TCRbeta library involved unique molecular identifiers. TCRdb reprocessed the PCR reads via MiXCR and lists one record per CDR3 protein. Of about 300,000 distinct CDR3 sequences listed, 10% are singletons. Sample: PBMCs, taken before TCRalphabeta/CD19-depleted stem cell transplant. The source is a boy under two years old with acute myeloid leukemia, due to receive a stem cell transplant.

This clonotype was observed at least ten times. V gene TRBV28 combines with J gene TRBJ2-5; TRBD2 aligns across 8 bases. Germline CDR1 reads MDHEN; CDR2 reads SYDVKM. With V trimmed by 4 bases and J by 1 base, 11 bases remained unmatched. The CDR3 length is 17 residues. DNA for the CDR3: TGTGCCAGCAGTTCTTCCCTAAGCGGGAGCCCCCAAGAGACCCAGTACTTC. Residues: CASSSSLSGSPQETQYF.

This clonotype was found many times. The genes are TRBV3-1 and TRBJ2-3; TRBD2 agrees at 7 bases. The CDR3 covers 19 residues. Germline V CDR1 and CDR2: LGHDT, YNNKEL (reference sequence). Unmatched junction bases numbered 12, after V lost 0 bases and J lost 0 bases. The CDR3 loop reads CASSQDVLGGLVSTDTQYF. The DNA for the CDR3 is TGTGCCAGCAGCCAAGATGTCCTCGGTGGACTAGTGAGCACAGATACGCAGTATTTT.

This clonotype was counted many times. The chain links TRBV12-3 or TRBV12-4 to TRBJ2-1, with 10 bases aligning to TRBD1. The trim removed 7 bases at V and 6 bases at J, leaving 9 bases unmatched. CDR3 length: 15 amino acids. The CDR3 here is CASTLWTGGGNEQFF. The CDR3 DNA follows: TGTGCCAGCACTTTGTGGACAGGGGGAGGCAATGAGCAGTTCTTC.

The sample holds many counts of this clonotype. The chain joins TRBV30 to TRBJ2-5; either TRBD1 or TRBD2 may supply D (5 bases each). Trimming stripped 3 bases from V and 6 bases from J, with 14 bases between. The CDR3 is made up of 13 amino acids. The V gene's germline CDR1 is GTSNPN and CDR2 SVGIG (reference sequence). The CDR3 sequence: CAWSGALAKTQYF. CDR3 nucleotide sequence: TGTGCCTGGAGCGGGGCACTCGCGAAGACCCAGTACTTC.

This clonotype was counted at least ten times. The chain recombines TRBV3-1 with TRBJ2-7; TRBD2 matches at 11 bases. V gave up 1 base and J gave up 7 bases; unmatched junction bases: 6. Germline V lookup: CDR1 LGHDT, CDR2 YNNKEL (reference sequence). The CDR3 is 15 amino acids. CDR3 region: CASSQGLAGGEEQYF. Here the CDR3 DNA reads TGTGCCAGCAGCCAAGGGCTAGCGGGGGGCGAGGAGCAGTACTTC.

This clonotype was observed at least ten times. This rearrangement joins TRBV24-1 to TRBJ2-7, with 8 bases aligning to TRBD1. The CDR3 extends over 13 amino acids. Trimming cost V 4 bases and J 9 bases; bases outside gene matches: 7. Germline V gene data show CDR1 as KGHDR and CDR2 as SFDVKD. In nucleotides, the CDR3 is TGTGCCACCAGTGACCCGGACAGGGAGATGCAGTACTTC. Translation: CATSDPDREMQYF.

Many counts were recorded for this clonotype. V and J are TRBV4-1 and TRBJ1-5; D gene ambiguous. The V end lost 1 base, the J end lost 6 bases, and 7 bases lay between the germline ends. The CDR3 totals 13 residues. The germline V gene has CDR1 MGHRA and CDR2 YSYEKL. The CDR3 region is CASSQGVIQPQHF. The DNA for the CDR3 is TGCGCCAGCAGCCAAGGGGTAATTCAGCCCCAGCATTTT.

About this clonotype itself: A much larger clone lies a single base off, so this may be a read error. V gene TRBV5-1 combines with J gene TRBJ1-3, with no clear D. Germline CDR1 SGHRS, CDR2 YFSETQ. CDR3 size: 14 residues. This CDR3 is CATSPYNSGNTIYF. CDR3 DNA sequence: TGCGCCACCAGCCCATACAACTCTGGAAACACCATATATTTT.

The chain employs TRBV29-1 and TRBJ2-7; D tentatively reads TRBD1 or TRBD2 (5 bases each). V was cut by 2 bases and J by 3 bases, with 23 bases left in between. Germline V gene lookup returns CDR1 SQVTM and CDR2 ANQGSEA. The CDR3 is 17 amino acids. The CDR3 sequence is CSVESVSGRGGDYEQYF. In nucleotides, the CDR3 is TGCAGCGTTGAATCGGTTTCGGGACGGGGCGGAGACTACGAGCAGTACTTC.

To note about this clonotype: The conserved phenylalanine or tryptophan normally closing the CDR3 is absent here, so this likely arose from a read error. The chain carries TRBV29-1 and TRBJ2-1; D is uncertain. Deletions cut 6 bases from V and 3 bases from J, with 15 bases between. CDR3 length equals 14 residues. Germline-derived CDR1 and CDR2 are SQVTM and ANQGSEA. CDR3 sequence: CSVSRVFFYNEQFS. The CDR3 DNA reads as TGCAGCGTCTCAAGAGTCTTTTTCTACAATGAGCAGTTCTCC.

The chain carries TRBV29-1 and TRBJ2-7; 7 bases line up with TRBD1. V lost 1 base and J lost 0; bases outside the gene matches: 6. This CDR3 region has 15 residues. Germline-derived CDR1 and CDR2 are SQVTM and ANQGSEA. CDR3: CSVEAAQGLSYEQYF. The CDR3 DNA sequence: TGCAGCGTTGAAGCCGCACAGGGGCTCTCCTACGAGCAGTACTTC.

This rearrangement joins TRBV5-6 to TRBJ2-7; possibly TRBD1 for D (6 bases). Germline values: CDR1 SGHDT, CDR2 YYEEEE. The germline V and J ends were trimmed by 4 bases and 2 bases, with 13 bases remaining between them. The CDR3 contains 14 residues. The CDR3 DNA is TGTGCCAGCAGCCCGGGACATTCCCCCTACGAGCAGTACTTC. Translated: CASSPGHSPYEQYF.

This clonotype has at least ten counts. The J gene is TRBJ1-2, the V gene TRBV4-2; TRBD1 matches 7 bases. Germline V gene data show CDR1 as LGHNA and CDR2 as YNFKEQ. This CDR3 has 15 residues. V lost 2 bases and J lost 5; bases outside the gene matches: 8. CDR3 DNA sequence: TGTGCCAGCAGCCAATCCTCTGACAGGGATTATGGCTACACCTTC. Residues: CASSQSSDRDYGYTF.

The chain employs TRBV5-1 and TRBJ2-2; possible D gene TRBD1, 6 bases. Germline V CDR1 and CDR2: SGHRS, YFSETQ. The CDR3 runs to 14 residues. The germline V and J ends were trimmed by 5 bases and 6 bases, with 14 bases remaining between them. The CDR3 is CASRPSQGSGELFF. The CDR3 bases are TGCGCCAGCAGACCATCACAGGGTTCCGGGGAGCTGTTTTTT.

This clonotype was counted at least ten times. This chain joins TRBV6-5 and TRBJ2-3, with 8 bases aligning to TRBD1. The CDR3 runs to 13 residues. V dropped 0 bases and J dropped 11; count of bases not matched to a gene: 4. CDR1 and CDR2 from the germline V gene are MNHEY and SVGAGI. CDR3 bases: TGTGCCAGCAGTTACTCGAAACAGGGGGAGCAGTATTTT. This encodes CASSYSKQGEQYF.